The rows below give T cell receptor beta chains drawn from one sample of a study of patients and donors after allogeneic stem cell transplantation. Via MiXCR, TCRdb re-called the RT-PCR reads, giving one row per CDR3 protein. The sample holds hundreds of thousands of distinct CDR3 sequences; 16% are singletons and the top ten take less than 8%. What was sequenced was blood, either unsorted or a sorted T cell fraction (not recorded which). The receptors stem from a human donor who was either an allogeneic HSCT recipient or a stem cell or donor lymphocyte infusion donor (not recorded which). It is not recorded whose cells these are; they may come from a transplant donor. The CDR3 runs from the conserved cysteine through the conserved F or W.

V gene: TRBV9; CDR3 protein: CASSISTSRGFYGYTF
V gene: TRBV20-1; CDR3 protein: CRCRNHPRASGSSYEQYF
V gene: TRBV5-1; CDR3 protein: CASSLAAGNTDTQYF
V gene: TRBV2; CDR3 protein: CASSGTGGDGYTF
V gene: TRBV24-1; CDR3 protein: CATSDGGVSYNEQFF
V gene: TRBV4-2; CDR3 protein: CASSQGEGGETQYF
V gene: TRBV20-1; CDR3 protein: CSARKPPRDEAFF
V gene: TRBV7-9; CDR3 protein: CASSLGSAVNEQFF
V gene: TRBV7-8; CDR3 protein: CASRPARGDQETQYF
V gene: TRBV7-3; CDR3 protein: CASSLGPGGELFF
V gene: TRBV12-3/TRBV12-4; CDR3 protein: CASSPQSTDTQYF
V gene: TRBV20-1; CDR3 protein: CSARPIGRAANTEAFF
V gene: TRBV20-1; CDR3 protein: CSARARGDSPLHF
V gene: TRBV20-1; CDR3 protein: CSAREFVGATNEKLFF
V gene: TRBV15; CDR3 protein: CATSRGKGAPSTDTQYF
V gene: TRBV24-1; CDR3 protein: CATSDTLAGDHNEQFF
V gene: TRBV12-3/TRBV12-4; CDR3 protein: CASGGGVSYNEQFF
V gene: TRBV4-1; CDR3 protein: CASSLVGASERTDTQYF
V gene: TRBV4-3; CDR3 protein: CASSRLAGPYNEQFF
V gene: TRBV5-1; CDR3 protein: CASSLFTANTGELFF
V gene: TRBV5-1; CDR3 protein: CASSPVADGNTIYF
V gene: TRBV20-1; CDR3 protein: CSAVLAGRRSEQFF
V gene: TRBV29-1; CDR3 protein: CSVRQQGAGYGYTF
V gene: TRBV9; CDR3 protein: CASRLRRINQPQHF
V gene: TRBV7-9; CDR3 protein: CASSARSANYNEQFF
V gene: TRBV7-9; CDR3 protein: CASSPKLSGAYEQYF
V gene: TRBV4-3; CDR3 protein: CASSPHRVSAGELFF
V gene: TRBV20-1; CDR3 protein: CSARNVQHLNTEAFF
V gene: TRBV2; CDR3 protein: CASSSGQGVEETQYF
V gene: TRBV12-5; CDR3 protein: CAAGTQGLAGGYEQYF
V gene: TRBV19; CDR3 protein: CASSMGRGGGYGYTF
V gene: TRBV20-1; CDR3 protein: CSARDLAGPGGTDTQYF
V gene: TRBV7-6; CDR3 protein: CASSFGPTSTGELFF
V gene: TRBV10-3; CDR3 protein: CATRISGGISYNEQFF
V gene: TRBV19; CDR3 protein: CASKQGYNEQFF
V gene: TRBV2; CDR3 protein: CASSEVGTANEQYF
V gene: TRBV5-1; CDR3 protein: CASSLLGTGTKGNTQYF
V gene: TRBV4-2; CDR3 protein: CASSQVRVDTQYF
V gene: TRBV6-5; CDR3 protein: CASSYTRLGGGEKLVF
V gene: TRBV20-1; CDR3 protein: CSAFRRGTMNTEAFF
V gene: TRBV7-8; CDR3 protein: CASSLMDSGSTDTQYF
V gene: TRBV20-1; CDR3 protein: CSAPPQGARTNEKLFF
V gene: TRBV5-6; CDR3 protein: CASSFGQGSQETQYF
V gene: TRBV6-1; CDR3 protein: CASRAGGRSTEAFF
V gene: TRBV11-1; CDR3 protein: CASSLIPRRNREVDTQYF
V gene: TRBV15; CDR3 protein: CATSGRQNTGELFF
V gene: TRBV6-5; CDR3 protein: CASSYSSNWVNEQFF
V gene: TRBV10-2; CDR3 protein: CASRARLAAEQFF
V gene: TRBV7-9; CDR3 protein: CASSSKGRGGNTIYF
V gene: TRBV29-1; CDR3 protein: CSVARQGYEQYF
V gene: TRBV12-3/TRBV12-4; CDR3 protein: CASRSGGAGETQYF
V gene: TRBV18; CDR3 protein: CASSPWNAGSYNSPLHF
V gene: TRBV18; CDR3 protein: CASSRKRGLVDTEAFF
V gene: TRBV5-1; CDR3 protein: CASSVGSRGSDTQYF
V gene: TRBV7-6; CDR3 protein: CASSLDWTSGNYEQFF
V gene: TRBV9; CDR3 protein: CASSGGSTDTQYF
V gene: TRBV5-1; CDR3 protein: CASSLDTPSYNEQFF